These 9 T cell receptor beta chains were sequenced from one sample in a study of T cell responses to AZD1222 COVID-19 vaccine. Profiling relied on immunoSEQ multiplex PCR, and the TCRdb table lists in-frame clones only, not all of them. Of 150,000 to 180,000 clones listed, over 70% were seen once; the top ten hold about 9.8%. Sequenced here: peripheral blood, sampled 28 days after the second AZD1222 dose. All receptors come from an adult who received the AZD1222 COVID-19 vaccine.

DNA for the CDR3: TGTGCCAGCAGCTTGAGACAGGACGGGGAGCAGTACTTC. Translated, it gives CASSLRQDGEQYF. V gene TRBV7-8 combines with J gene TRBJ2-7; D perhaps matches TRBD1 (6 bases). CDR1 and CDR2 (germline): SGHVS, FQNEAQ. This CDR3 has 13 amino acids. V dropped 3 bases and J dropped 7 bases, with 13 bases sitting between them.

J is TRBJ2-5 and V is TRBV5-1; 7 positions agree with TRBD2. The CDR3 has 16 residues. V lost 0 bases to trimming and J lost 1 base; unmatched junction nucleotides: 6. Germline assignment: CDR1 SGHRS and CDR2 YFSETQ. This chain's CDR3 is CASSLGYGRTQETQYF. As DNA, the CDR3 is TGCGCCAGCAGCTTGGGTTACGGGAGGACCCAAGAGACCCAGTACTTC.

The genes are TRBV5-1 and TRBJ2-1, with D perhaps TRBD2 (6 bases). Germline CDR1 is SGHRS and CDR2 is YFSETQ. The CDR3 runs to 15 residues. Trimming cost V 0 bases and J 7 bases, with 14 bases left between them. The CDR3 is CASSLVASAKNEQFF. DNA for the CDR3: TGCGCCAGCAGCTTGGTGGCTAGCGCCAAGAATGAGCAGTTCTTC. Using reference TRBV5-1 and TRBJ2-1 for the parts outside the CDR3, the full variable domain is KAGVTQTPRYLIKTRGQQVTLSCSPISGHRSVSWYQQTPGQGLQFLFEYFSETQRNKGNFPGRFSGRQFSNSRSEMNVSTLELGDSALYLCASSLVASAKNEQFFGPGTRLTVL.

The rearrangement links TRBV9 to TRBJ2-1; maybe TRBD1 (5 bases). CDR1 SGDLS and CDR2 YYNGEE come from the germline V gene. The length of the CDR3 is 13 residues. The V gene lost 4 bases and the J gene lost 9 bases, with 14 bases spanning the gap. CDR3: CASSTGHWSEQFF. The CDR3 DNA sequence: TGTGCCAGCAGCACAGGTCACTGGAGTGAGCAGTTCTTC.

The count of this clone is one. The chain combines TRBV3-1 (or the pseudogene TRBV3-2) with TRBJ2-7; D ambiguous. The V end lost 0 bases, the J end lost 12 bases, and 9 bases lay between the germline ends. The CDR3 sequence is 11 residues long. CDR1 and CDR2 from the germline V gene are LGHDT and YNNKEL (reference sequence). The CDR3 here is CASSQDKALYF. DNA of the CDR3: TGTGCCAGCAGCCAAGATAAGGCTCTGTACTTC.

This chain connects TRBV29-1 to TRBJ2-1; D remains ambiguous. The CDR3 is 11 amino acids. V lost 3 bases to trimming and J lost 7 bases, with 7 bases between them. Per germline, CDR1 SQVTM and CDR2 ANQGSEA. Here the CDR3 DNA reads TGCAGCGTTGAGGGTTCGAATGAGCAGTTCTTC. It is translated as CSVEGSNEQFF.

V and J are TRBV5-1 and TRBJ2-6; TRBD1 matches at 8 bases. Unmatched junction bases numbered 3, after V lost 2 bases and J lost 2 bases. Germline V gives CDR1 SGHRS, CDR2 YFSETQ. The CDR3 is made up of 16 amino acids. The CDR3 reads CASSFLDRAGANVLTF. The CDR3 DNA reads as TGCGCCAGCAGCTTTCTGGACAGGGCTGGGGCCAACGTCCTGACTTTC.

V gene TRBV5-1 combines with J gene TRBJ1-6; tentative D call: TRBD1 (6 bases). Trimming left V 6 bases short and J 10 bases short, with 14 bases between. The CDR3 consists of 13 residues. Germline V lookup: CDR1 SGHRS, CDR2 YFSETQ. The CDR3 reads CASTEGGNSPLHF. The CDR3 DNA reads as TGCGCCAGCACCGAGGGGGGGAACTCACCCCTCCACTTT.

This clone was recorded a few times. The chain recombines TRBV5-1 with TRBJ2-2, with 8 nucleotides matching TRBD2. This CDR3 is 16 amino acids long. Germline loops: CDR1 SGHRS, CDR2 YFSETQ. Trimming cost V 1 base and J 5 bases; bases outside gene matches: 7. The CDR3 spells CASSLIAGGGTGELFF. CDR3 nucleotides: TGCGCCAGCAGCTTGATTGCGGGAGGAGGGACCGGGGAGCTGTTTTTT.